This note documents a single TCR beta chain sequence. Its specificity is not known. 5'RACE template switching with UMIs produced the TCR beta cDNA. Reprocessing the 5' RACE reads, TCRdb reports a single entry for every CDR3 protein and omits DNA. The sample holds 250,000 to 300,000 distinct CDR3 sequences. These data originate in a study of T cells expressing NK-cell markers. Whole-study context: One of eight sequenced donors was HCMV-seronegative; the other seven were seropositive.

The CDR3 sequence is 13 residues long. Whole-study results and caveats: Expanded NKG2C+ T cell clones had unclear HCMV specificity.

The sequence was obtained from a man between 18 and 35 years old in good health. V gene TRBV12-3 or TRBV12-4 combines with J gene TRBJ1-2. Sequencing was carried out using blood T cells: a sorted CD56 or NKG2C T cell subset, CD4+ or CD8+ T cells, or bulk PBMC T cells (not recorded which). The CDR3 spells CASSTVANYGYTF.